This T cell receptor (beta chain) was captured by sequencing in a study of T cell repertoires in cytomegalovirus infection. This clonotype was recorded many times. Antigen: not known. TCRdb redid the calling of the reads with MiXCR, one entry per CDR3 protein. The table lists over 250,000 distinct CDR3 sequences, under 25% of them singletons. V was cut by 5 bases and J by 6 bases, with 17 bases left in between. The CDR3 has 15 amino acids. The germline CDR1 and CDR2 sequences are SGHTA and FQGNSA. The TCR comes from a human donor in good health (CMV status not recorded). Some clones in this sample may be carry-over from other donors' samples. The material sequenced was cultured PBMCs, taken from culture after CMV antigen stimulation. The chain couples TRBV7-2 to TRBJ1-5; a weak D match, TRBD1 (5 bases). CDR3 protein: CASSLNLQGSQPQHF. For the CDR3, the DNA is TGTGCCAGCAGCCTAAACCTGCAGGGCAGTCAGCCCCAGCATTTT.